This is a list of T cell receptor beta chains from one sample in a study of T cells after yellow fever vaccination. Using its own MiXCR run on the 5' RACE reads, TCRdb lists one record per CDR3 protein. Here the sample spans over 250,000 distinct CDR3 sequences, over 4% being singletons. The source material was PBMCs, sampled 5 days after the yellow fever booster vaccination. These receptors all stem from a man between 18 and 29 years old who received the YFV17D yellow fever vaccine. The CDR3 runs from the conserved cysteine through the conserved F or W.

TRBV5-1	TRBJ1-1	CASSSLQGAGTEAFF
TRBV7-9	TRBJ2-1	CASDPPTSGGIYNEQFF
TRBV11-2	TRBJ2-7	CASTFGTASYEQYF
TRBV5-1	TRBJ2-2	CASSLGETGELFF
TRBV6-2/TRBV6-3	TRBJ2-7	CASSRGQYSYEQYF
TRBV20-1	TRBJ2-3	CSARDLGLATSDTQYF
TRBV5-1	TRBJ1-6	CASSLAGQTRSPLHF
TRBV7-2	TRBJ2-7	CASSLGLDAYEQYF
TRBV2	TRBJ2-5	CASSDSGRRETQYF
TRBV20-1	TRBJ2-1	CSARGYRLAGDAEQFF
TRBV24-1	TRBJ2-1	CAYGLLAGVYNEQFF
TRBV6-5	TRBJ2-2	CASSQPGHHGELFF
TRBV28	TRBJ1-1	CASSTPGTGSTEAFF
TRBV20-1	TRBJ2-7	CSAPGQGIYEQYF
TRBV7-9	TRBJ1-2	CASSPGTGPGNYGYTF
TRBV30	TRBJ1-1	CAWSRNTEAFF
TRBV6-2/TRBV6-3	TRBJ2-3	CASSQHTDTQYF
TRBV7-9	TRBJ1-1	CASSFSGYGTEAFF
TRBV21-1	TRBJ1-1	CASSTRPLAEAFF
TRBV12-3/TRBV12-4	TRBJ2-1	CASSPTGGTNEQFF
TRBV5-1	TRBJ1-4	CASSWAGSGGEKLFF
TRBV3-1	TRBJ1-1	CASSQAAVMNTEAFF
TRBV5-4	TRBJ1-4	CASSLEGTATNEKLFF
TRBV20-1	TRBJ1-2	CSASWRGGNYGYTF
TRBV4-1	TRBJ2-1	CASSYRQNSYNEQFF
TRBV5-4	TRBJ2-1	CASSPRGGGRYNEQFF
TRBV4-2	TRBJ2-3	CASSPSMTSTDTQYF
TRBV7-9	TRBJ2-3	CASSLGQFSDTQYF
TRBV5-1	TRBJ1-1	CASSPATGTEAFF
TRBV4-1	TRBJ1-5	CASSQDYRRRIGNQPQHF
TRBV20-1	TRBJ2-3	CSAPLPHAQYF
TRBV12-3/TRBV12-4	TRBJ1-6	CASSRQGAGSPLHF
TRBV11-2	TRBJ1-2	CASSPTGLGGYTF
TRBV7-2	TRBJ2-5	CASSQPEGGGTQYF
TRBV7-2	TRBJ2-2	CASSSDRRENTGELFF
TRBV5-1	TRBJ2-2	CASSSKISPGELFF